The next 12 T cell receptor beta chains were all read from a single sample in a study of shared clonotypes between healthy human individuals. The protocol was immunoSEQ multiplex PCR, while the TCRdb copy is restricted to in-frame clones and leaves out a portion. The sample has 640,000 or so clones, about 78% seen once. Sequencing input: memory CD4+ T cells sorted from blood. The subset is: CD45RA-negative fraction. The receptor set was obtained from a woman aged 25 to 39 in good health.

This clone has a count of ten or more. The chain couples TRBV5-6 to TRBJ2-5; 7 bases are a match to TRBD2. The V gene's germline CDR1 is SGHDT and CDR2 YYEEEE. This CDR3 comprises 15 residues. The J segment lost 4 bases and the V segment lost 4 bases, leaving 10 bases of the junction unmatched. CDR3 bases: TGTGCCAGCAGCCCGAGGGGAGGGATGGGAGAGACCCAGTACTTC. It yields the protein CASSPRGGMGETQYF.

The rearrangement links TRBV11-3 to TRBJ2-2; D gene uncertain. The CDR3 has 12 amino acids. CDR1 SGHNT and CDR2 YENEEA come from the germline V gene. V gave up 10 bases and J gave up 1 base, with 7 bases separating them. The CDR3 DNA reads TGTGCCACCGCGGAGAACACCGGGGAGCTGTTTTTT. Amino acid sequence: CATAENTGELFF.

J is TRBJ2-2 and V is TRBV30; D is possibly TRBD1 or TRBD2 (5 bases each). CDR1 and CDR2 from the germline V gene are GTSNPN and SVGIG (reference sequence). V dropped 5 bases and J dropped 0 bases, with 10 bases sitting between them. CDR3 length: 14 amino acids. The CDR3 is CAWRVGANTGELFF. The CDR3 coding sequence is TGTGCCTGGCGGGTGGGGGCGAACACCGGGGAGCTGTTTTTT.

In its sample, this clone was seen a few times. This CDR3 is also generated by other DNA sequences in the sample. This chain uses TRBV5-1 with TRBJ2-7; 13 bases match TRBD2. This CDR3 spans 14 amino acids. Germline V gene sequence: CDR1 SGHRS, CDR2 YFSETQ. Trimming at V came to 2 bases and at J to 6 bases, leaving 2 bases not matched to a gene. The CDR3, as DNA: TGCGCCAGCAGCTTCGGGACTAGCGGGACCGAGCAGTACTTC. Protein: CASSFGTSGTEQYF.

The gene calls are TRBV5-6 and TRBJ1-6; 7 bases agree with TRBD1. The J segment lost 10 bases and the V segment lost 3 bases, leaving 4 bases of the junction unmatched. This CDR3 is 13 amino acids long. Germline CDR1 and CDR2: SGHDT and YYEEEE. The CDR3 here is CASSYRGPSPLHF. The CDR3, as DNA: TGTGCCAGCAGCTACAGGGGTCCCTCACCCCTCCACTTT.

The CDR3, as DNA: TGTGCCAGCAGCTTAGGGGCTAGCGGGAGCACAGATACGCAGTATTTT. It specifies CASSLGASGSTDTQYF. The V gene is TRBV7-9, the J gene TRBJ2-3, with 8 bases aligning to TRBD2. V was pared by 1 base and J by 0 bases, with 3 bases of the junction left unmatched. The CDR3 runs 16 residues. Germline assignment: CDR1 SEHNR and CDR2 FQNEAQ (reference sequence).

CDR3: CASSFGRGDTEAFF. The CDR3 DNA reads TGCGCCAGCAGCTTCGGCAGGGGGGACACTGAAGCTTTCTTT. This chain uses TRBV5-1 with TRBJ1-1; 7 bases map to TRBD1. The germline V gene has CDR1 SGHRS and CDR2 YFSETQ. This CDR3 region has 14 residues. Trimming cost V 2 bases and J 3 bases; bases outside gene matches: 4.

This clone was picked up one time. J is TRBJ1-1 and V is TRBV11-2, with D tentatively TRBD1 (5 bases). Germline loops: CDR1 SGHAT, CDR2 FQNNGV. V was trimmed by 0 bases and J by 7 bases, leaving 9 bases between them. The CDR3 sequence is 13 residues long. CDR3 amino acids: CASSLEQGGEAFF. The CDR3 DNA reads TGTGCCAGCAGCTTAGAGCAGGGCGGTGAAGCTTTCTTT.

This chain joins TRBV11-3 and TRBJ1-5; TRBD1 might be the D (6 bases). Trimming shortened V by 5 bases and J by 1 base, and 12 bases separated the two germline ends. Germline CDR1 and CDR2: SGHNT and YENEEA. The CDR3 is 15 amino acids. The CDR3 DNA reads TGTGCCAGCAGCCTGGACAGCCTGAGCAATCAGCCCCAGCATTTT. It translates to CASSLDSLSNQPQHF. Supplemented by reference TRBV11-3 and TRBJ1-5, the full variable domain reads EAGVVQSPRYKIIEKKQPVAFWCNPISGHNTLYWYLQNLGQGPELLIRYENEEAVDDSQLPKDRFSAERLKGVDSTLKIQPAELGDSAVYLCASSLDSLSNQPQHFGDGTRLSIL.

In its sample, this clone was seen many times. The chain recombines TRBV25-1 with TRBJ2-7; D is unresolved. The CDR3 contains 12 residues. With 4 bases removed from V and 0 bases from J, the gap between germline ends came to 4 bases. CDR1 is MGHDK and CDR2 is SYGVNS in the germline V gene. CDR3 sequence reads: CASSGSSYEQYF. The CDR3 region has the DNA TGTGCCAGCAGTGGGAGCTCCTACGAGCAGTACTTC.

The chain combines TRBV5-1 with TRBJ2-5; 9 bases agree with TRBD2. CDR3 length equals 16 residues. Germline-derived CDR1 and CDR2 are SGHRS and YFSETQ. The trim removed 0 bases at V and 2 bases at J, leaving 5 bases unmatched. The CDR3 sequence is CASSLGIAGAQETQYF. CDR3 DNA sequence: TGCGCCAGCAGCTTGGGAATAGCGGGAGCACAAGAGACCCAGTACTTC. The whole variable domain, remainder taken from reference TRBV5-1 and TRBJ2-5, is KAGVTQTPRYLIKTRGQQVTLSCSPISGHRSVSWYQQTPGQGLQFLFEYFSETQRNKGNFPGRFSGRQFSNSRSEMNVSTLELGDSALYLCASSLGIAGAQETQYFGPGTRLLVL.

V and J are TRBV7-8 and TRBJ2-7, with 11 bases aligning to TRBD1. The trim removed 3 bases at V and 5 bases at J, leaving 6 bases unmatched. Germline assignment: CDR1 SGHVS and CDR2 FQNEAQ. The length of the CDR3 is 15 residues. CDR3 sequence (DNA): TGTGCCAGCAGCTTCTCGGGACAGGGGGGCCACGAGCAGTACTTC. It encodes CASSFSGQGGHEQYF.